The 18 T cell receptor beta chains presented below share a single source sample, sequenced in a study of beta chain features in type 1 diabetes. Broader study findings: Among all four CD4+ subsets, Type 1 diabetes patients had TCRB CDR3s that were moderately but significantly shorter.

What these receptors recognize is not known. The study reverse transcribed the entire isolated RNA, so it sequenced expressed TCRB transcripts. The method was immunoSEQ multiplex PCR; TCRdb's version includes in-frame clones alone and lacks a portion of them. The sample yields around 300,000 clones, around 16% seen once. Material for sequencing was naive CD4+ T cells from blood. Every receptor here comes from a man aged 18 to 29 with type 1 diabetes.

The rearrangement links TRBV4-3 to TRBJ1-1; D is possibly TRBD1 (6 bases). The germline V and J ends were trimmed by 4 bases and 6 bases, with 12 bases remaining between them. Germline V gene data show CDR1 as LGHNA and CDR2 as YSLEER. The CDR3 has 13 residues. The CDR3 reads CASSRHREAEAFF. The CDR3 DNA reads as TGCGCCAGCAGCCGACACAGGGAAGCTGAAGCTTTCTTT.

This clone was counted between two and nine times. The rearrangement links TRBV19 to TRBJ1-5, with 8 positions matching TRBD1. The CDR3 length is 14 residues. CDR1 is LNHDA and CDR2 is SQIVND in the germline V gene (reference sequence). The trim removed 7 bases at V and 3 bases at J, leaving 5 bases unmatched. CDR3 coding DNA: TGTGCCAGTAATGACAGGGGATCCAATCAGCCCCAGCATTTT. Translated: CASNDRGSNQPQHF. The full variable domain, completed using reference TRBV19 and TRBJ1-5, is DGGITQSPKYLFRKEGQNVTLSCEQNLNHDAMYWYRQDPGQGLRLIYYSQIVNDFQKGDIAEGYSVSREKKESFPLTVTSAQKNPTAFYLCASNDRGSNQPQHFGDGTRLSIL.

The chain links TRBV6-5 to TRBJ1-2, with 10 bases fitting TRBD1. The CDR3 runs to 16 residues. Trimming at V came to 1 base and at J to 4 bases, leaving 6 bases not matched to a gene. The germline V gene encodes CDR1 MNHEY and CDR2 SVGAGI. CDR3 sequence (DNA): TGTGCCAGCAGTTACTTTCCCGGGACAGGGGTCTATGGCTACACCTTC. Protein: CASSYFPGTGVYGYTF.

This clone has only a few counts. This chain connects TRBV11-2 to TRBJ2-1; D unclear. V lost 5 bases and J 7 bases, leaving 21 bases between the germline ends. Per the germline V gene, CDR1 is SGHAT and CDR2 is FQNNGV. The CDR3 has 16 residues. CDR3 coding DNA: TGTGCCAGCAGCCCCCCCCAGTGGCACGCCGGGAATGAGCAGTTCTTC. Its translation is CASSPPQWHAGNEQFF.

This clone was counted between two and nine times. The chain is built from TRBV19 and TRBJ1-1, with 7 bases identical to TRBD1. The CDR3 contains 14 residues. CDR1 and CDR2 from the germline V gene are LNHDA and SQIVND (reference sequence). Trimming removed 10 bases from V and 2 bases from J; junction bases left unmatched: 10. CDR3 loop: CATREGQPNTEAFF. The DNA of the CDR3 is TGTGCCACTAGAGAGGGACAGCCTAACACTGAAGCTTTCTTT.

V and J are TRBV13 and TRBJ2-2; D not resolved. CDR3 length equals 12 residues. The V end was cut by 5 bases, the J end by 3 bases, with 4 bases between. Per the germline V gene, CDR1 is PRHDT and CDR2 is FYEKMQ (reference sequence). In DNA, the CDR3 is TGTGCCAGCAGCGTCTACACCGGGGAGCTGTTTTTT. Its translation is CASSVYTGELFF.

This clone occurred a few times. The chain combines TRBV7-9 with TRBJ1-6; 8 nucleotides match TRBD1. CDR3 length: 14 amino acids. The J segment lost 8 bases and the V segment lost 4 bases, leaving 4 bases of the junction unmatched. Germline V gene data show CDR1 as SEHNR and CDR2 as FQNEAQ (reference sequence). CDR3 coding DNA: TGTGCCAGCAGCTGGGGACAGGCCGATTCACCCCTCCACTTT. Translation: CASSWGQADSPLHF.

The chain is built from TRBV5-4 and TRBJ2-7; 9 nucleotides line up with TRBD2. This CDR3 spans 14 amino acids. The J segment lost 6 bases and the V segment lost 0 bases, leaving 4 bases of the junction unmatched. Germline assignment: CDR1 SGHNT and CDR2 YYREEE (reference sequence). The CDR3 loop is CASSLVAGDSEQYF. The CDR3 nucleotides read TGTGCCAGCAGCTTGGTAGCGGGAGACTCCGAGCAGTACTTC.

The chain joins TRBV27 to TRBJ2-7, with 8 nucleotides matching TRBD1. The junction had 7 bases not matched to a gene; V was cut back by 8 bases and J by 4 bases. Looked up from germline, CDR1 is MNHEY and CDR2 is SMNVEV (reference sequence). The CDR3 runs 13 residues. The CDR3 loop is CASGGRGLYEQYF. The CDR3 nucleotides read TGTGCCAGCGGGGGCAGGGGGCTATACGAGCAGTACTTC.

As DNA, the CDR3 is TGTGCCAGCAGCCTAAGACAGTTGAACACTGAAGCTTTCTTT. Its translation: CASSLRQLNTEAFF. The V and J genes are TRBV28 and TRBJ1-1, with a weak D call TRBD1 (5 bases). Deletions cut 6 bases from V and 0 bases from J, with 11 bases between. The CDR3 sequence is 14 residues long. Germline V gene sequence: CDR1 MDHEN, CDR2 SYDVKM.

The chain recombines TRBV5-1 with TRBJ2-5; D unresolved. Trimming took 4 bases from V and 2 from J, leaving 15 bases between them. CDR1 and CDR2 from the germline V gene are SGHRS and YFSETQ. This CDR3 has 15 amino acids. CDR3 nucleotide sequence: TGCGCCAGCAGCCCGCCACCGGGTCAGCAAGAGACCCAGTACTTC. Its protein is CASSPPPGQQETQYF.

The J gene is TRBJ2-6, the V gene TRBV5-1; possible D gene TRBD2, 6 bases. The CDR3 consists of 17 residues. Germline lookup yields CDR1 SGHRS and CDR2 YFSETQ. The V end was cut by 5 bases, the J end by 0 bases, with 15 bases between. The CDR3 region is CASRAAEGLSGANVLTF. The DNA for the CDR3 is TGCGCCAGCAGGGCCGCGGAGGGGCTCTCTGGGGCCAACGTCCTGACTTTC.

DNA for the CDR3: TGTGCCAGCAGTATTCCGACAGGGGTCGGGGAGCTGTTTTTT. Translating it yields CASSIPTGVGELFF. The genes are TRBV28 and TRBJ2-2, with 8 bases matching TRBD1. The germline CDR1 and CDR2 sequences are MDHEN and SYDVKM. The trim removed 5 bases at V and 7 bases at J, leaving 6 bases unmatched. This CDR3 spans 14 amino acids.

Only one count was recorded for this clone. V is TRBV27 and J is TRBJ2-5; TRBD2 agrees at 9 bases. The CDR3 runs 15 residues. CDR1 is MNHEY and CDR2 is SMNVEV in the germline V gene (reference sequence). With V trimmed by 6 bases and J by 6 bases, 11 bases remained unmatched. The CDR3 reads CASRFGAGGPKTQYF. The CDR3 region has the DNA TGTGCCAGCAGATTTGGAGCGGGGGGCCCCAAGACCCAGTACTTC.

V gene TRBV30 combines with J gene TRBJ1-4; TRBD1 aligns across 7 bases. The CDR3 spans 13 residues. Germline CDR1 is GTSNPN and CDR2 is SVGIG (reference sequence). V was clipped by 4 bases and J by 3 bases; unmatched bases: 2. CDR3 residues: CAWNGQANEKLFF. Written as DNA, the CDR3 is TGTGCCTGGAACGGACAGGCTAATGAAAAACTGTTTTTT.

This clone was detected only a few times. CDR3 loop: CASSEGDRGSYEQYF. CDR3 coding DNA: TGTGCCAGCAGTGAAGGGGACAGGGGATCCTACGAGCAGTACTTC. V gene TRBV2 combines with J gene TRBJ2-7; TRBD1 matches 10 bases. Trimming at V came to 1 base and at J to 1 base, leaving 1 base not matched to a gene. Germline CDR1 is SNHLY and CDR2 is FYNNEI. There are 15 residues in the CDR3.

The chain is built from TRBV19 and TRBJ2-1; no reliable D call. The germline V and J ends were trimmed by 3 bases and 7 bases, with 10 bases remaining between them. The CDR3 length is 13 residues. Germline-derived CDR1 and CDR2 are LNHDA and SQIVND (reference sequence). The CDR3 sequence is CASSMTLWNEQFF. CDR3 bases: TGTGCCAGTAGTATGACTCTTTGGAATGAGCAGTTCTTC.

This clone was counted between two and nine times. This CDR3 reads CASSLYRINTGELFF. The CDR3 DNA is TGTGCCAGCAGTTTATACAGAATTAACACCGGGGAGCTGTTTTTT. This chain uses TRBV28 with TRBJ2-2; D remains unclear. Germline-derived CDR1 and CDR2 are MDHEN and SYDVKM. This CDR3 comprises 15 residues. V lost 1 base and J lost 2, with 8 bases in between. Variable domain in full (rest from reference TRBV28 and TRBJ2-2): DVKVTQSSRYLVKRTGEKVFLECVQDMDHENMFWYRQDPGLGLRLIYFSYDVKMKEKGDIPEGYSVSREKKERFSLILESASTNQTSMYLCASSLYRINTGELFFGEGSRLTVL.